This T cell receptor beta chain was observed in a study of naive and memory T cell subsets. Study results and caveats: Tuberculin site TCR excess was interpreted as type IV hypersensitivity infiltration. Far more TCRs reportedly came from tuberculin skin test site biopsies. The RNA method is potentially sensitive to activation and differentiation changes.

Noted treatment: skin biopsy from PPD injection site in Mantoux-positive individual. An oligonucleotide containing a UMI was ligated to the 3' end of TCR cDNA. Skin biopsies came from PPD injection sites in Mantoux-positive individuals. Amplification of ligated cDNA took four PCR rounds with SP2 and nested alpha and beta constant primers. From the UMI-ligation and nested PCR reads, TCRdb called clonotypes with MiXCR, one entry per CDR3 protein. The sample gives 25,000 to 35,000 distinct CDR3 sequences, about 6.7% of which show up once; roughly 3.3% is in the top ten. Per germline, CDR1 LNHDA and CDR2 SQIVND (reference sequence). This CDR3 contains 16 residues. V gave up 0 bases and J gave up 5 bases, with 16 bases separating them. This clonotype appeared many times. Its specificity is not known.

The rearrangement links TRBV19 to TRBJ1-2, with D possibly TRBD1 on 5 matching bases. The clonotype originates from an adult in good health. The sequencing here drew on skin, taken from a tuberculin skin test site. As DNA, the CDR3 is TGTGCCAGTAGTATAGATGCAGGGCCCGGCGGTTATGGCTACACCTTC. Protein: CASSIDAGPGGYGYTF. Variable domain in full (rest from reference TRBV19 and TRBJ1-2): DGGITQSPKYLFRKEGQNVTLSCEQNLNHDAMYWYRQDPGQGLRLIYYSQIVNDFQKGDIAEGYSVSREKKESFPLTVTSAQKNPTAFYLCASSIDAGPGGYGYTFGSGTRLTVV.